This T cell receptor (beta chain) was retrieved from a study of CD8+ T cells in alopecia areata (dated by TCRdb to between 2018 and 2020). With regard to the full study: Treated patients were enrolled in an open-label pilot trial of oral tofacitinib at 5 to 10 mg twice daily for moderate-to-severe alopecia areata. Tofacitinib was administered for 6 to 18 months, and 6 months of follow-up off drug were then conducted to assess delayed response and recurrence. In both human patients and the C3H/HeJ mouse model, the study applied high-throughput TCRbeta sequencing to look at T cell clonal expansion in alopecia areata. In humans, TCRbeta sequencing was performed on scalp tissue and on sorted CD4+ and CD8+ peripheral blood T cells from healthy controls and from patients with patchy or totalis/universalis alopecia areata. Patients on tofacitinib were biopsied at baseline and after 4 and 24 weeks of treatment, and several of the patients also had a later scalp biopsy. Scalp clonality was compared among normal scalp (n=4), patchy alopecia areata scalp (n=8), and alopecia totalis/universalis scalp (n=8). RNA was obtained with the PAXgene miRNA kit for fixed scalp, the miRNeasy kit for PBMCs, and the RNeasy kit for mouse skin. Amplification of TCRbeta CDR3 regions was done by immunoSEQ multiplex PCR using 35 Vbeta forward primers and 13 Jbeta reverse primers.

Receptors were amplified or captured by the immunoSEQ multiplex PCR assay. RNA was extracted from all samples and reverse transcribed into cDNA, which served as template for TCR sequencing. SuperScript III was used to make first-strand cDNA, primed with a 2:1 mix of oligo-dT and random hexamers. A synthetic immune receptor repertoire was used to measure amplification bias, and any remaining bias was corrected computationally. Concerning the study's data processing: After raw reads were preprocessed to remove errors, the CDR3 was defined following IMGT conventions as running from the conserved cysteine to phenylalanine. To get clonality, Shannon entropy was normalized by log2 of the number of productive unique TCRs and the result was subtracted from 1. Whether scalp clones were CD4 or CD8 was inferred by matching scalp TCRbeta sequences against CD4 and CD8 repertoires sorted from blood. This is the immuneACCESS table as TCRdb keeps it, with only in-frame sequences that have V and J called. A part of the clones is gone; compared with another copy, unresolved V genes explain less than half, and the rest is unexplained. For V, J and clone size, that table is used; D and trimming come from the DNA. This sample gives 90,000 to 100,000 clones in total; roughly two fifths of them show up just once. The ten largest clones add up to about 1.4% of the sample.

A word on this clone: Which antigen it targets is not known. One base away there is no much larger clone; base qualities are not given.

Study-wide conclusions, independent of this receptor: Resident alphabeta T cells in normal human skin are also sequenced, complicating scalp TCR repertoire analysis, unlike mouse skin dominated by gammadelta T cells. Compared with mice, TCR sequences shared between patients were less clear, possibly partly because of HLA diversity across the patient population. Compared with normal scalp, lesional scalp, particularly in alopecia totalis/universalis, had higher clonality and more expanded CD8+ clones, which suggests antigenic drive.

From alopecia areata patients, peripheral blood was collected along with lesional scalp punch biopsies. After PBMCs were isolated by density centrifugation and stained for CD3, CD4 and CD8, a FACSAria was used to sort CD4+ and CD8+ T cells. Sequencing was carried out using CD4+ T cells sorted from blood. The receptor was derived from a human donor with alopecia areata.

CDR3 reads: CASSQDSSPYNSPLHF. The sequence in DNA is TGCGCCAGCAGCCAAGATTCCAGTCCCTATAATTCACCCCTCCACTTT. In this chain, TRBV4-3 is recombined with TRBJ1-6; the D gene cannot be resolved reliably. The junction shows trimming of 0 bases on V and 2 bases on J, plus 8 bases between the germline ends. Counted from cysteine to phenylalanine, this CDR3 has 16 amino acids. Just CDR3 DNA is preserved here, 48 bases in frame from base 1. CDR1 LGHNA and CDR2 YSLEER were looked up in the germline V gene.